The following is a TCR beta chain sequence with its context. The protocol was immunoSEQ multiplex PCR, while the TCRdb copy is restricted to in-frame clones and leaves out a portion. The repertoire consists of around 400,000 clones, with 83% occurring once and the leading ten covering about 7.4%. The CDR3 is 16 residues long. The germline CDR1 and CDR2 sequences are MNHEY and SMNVEV (reference sequence). With 7 bases removed from V and 3 bases from J, the gap between germline ends came to 19 bases. This sample is drawn from a study of Ad26.COV2.S vaccination and SARS-CoV-2 variants. Study summary: In the study, Ad26.COV2.S was injected intramuscularly once, or twice 56 days apart.

Treatment reported: around 19 received Ad26.COV2.S at low or high dose, single or two shots; about 5 received placebo; per-sample allocation not given. Collection of the samples took place on day 63 after the first injection of vaccine or placebo. This receptor was obtained from a person between 18 and 65 years old who received the Ad26.COV2.S COVID-19 vaccine or a placebo. This chain links TRBV27 with TRBJ2-1, with D perhaps matching TRBD1 (6 bases). The sequences come from peripheral blood, collected in a trial of Ad26.COV2.S vaccine versus placebo. The CDR3 region has the DNA TGTGCCAGCAAAGGGGTGGGGGCCCTTTACTACAATGAGCAGTTCTTC. The encoded protein is CASKGVGALYYNEQFF.